This T cell receptor beta chain is from a study of early T cells in non-severe SARS-CoV-2 infection (dated by TCRdb to the early 2020s). Study-level background: Because TCR sequencing relied on bulk RNA taken from unsorted whole blood, pairing of alpha and beta chains was not possible.

Library preparation employed 5' RACE. Sequenced using a NextSeq 500. Unique molecular identifiers were attached to individual cDNA molecules in the TCR library protocol so that sequencing error and PCR bias could be corrected. Both TCR alpha and beta chains were sequenced, and tight co-correlation was observed between alpha and beta sequence abundances in each sample. In the authors' own workflow: V gene, J gene and CDR3 annotation of TCR sequences was performed with Decombinator V4. TCRs were defined as expanded if a significant change between any two time points was detected under a Poisson model with p below 0.0001. Abundances of TCRs were expressed as counts per million after normalisation to the total number of TCRs sequenced in each sample. TRAV1-2 paired with TRAJ12, TRAJ20 or TRAJ33 defined MAIT TCRs, while TRAV10 paired with TRAJ18 defined iNKT TCRs. VDJdb, accessed 1 November 2021, was searched for CMV, EBV and SARS-CoV-2 annotated TCRs, with TCRs annotated for multiple antigens excluded. Clones were called with MiXCR by TCRdb after fastp trimmed the public reads at Q25, and only in-frame beta chains were retained. Every distinct CDR3 protein forms one entry, paired with its most common genes and DNA. TCRdb assigned the V and J calls; the authors' analysis was not used. This sample has tens of thousands of distinct CDR3 sequences in its table, and roughly 5.2% of those were observed once. Of the sample, around 3.8% falls within the top ten clones.

As to this clonotype: It has no known antigen specificity. The record has no base qualities; no much larger clone is one base away.

Sequences KGHSH (CDR1) and LQKENI (CDR2) are obtained from the germline V gene. From cysteine to phenylalanine, the CDR3 is 19 amino acids long. Kept here is only the CDR3 DNA, which spans 57 bases and is read in frame from base 1. Trimming costs V 1 base and J 0 bases, and their ends lie 19 bases apart. A case-control design nested within a healthcare worker cohort in London, UK, was used, with weekly nasopharyngeal swab PCR tests and blood sampling performed. Healthcare workers were recruited during the week of the UK lockdown, between 23 and 31 March 2020, and followed weekly for up to about 15 weeks. Overall study results and their limits: Matching against VDJdb was skewed toward anti-spike CD8 responses, likely underestimated virus-specific expansions, and missed private and CD4 specificities.

This chain is built from TRBV18 and TRBJ2-1; the D gene identity is not certain. Material: whole blood. The sequence derives from an adult who was a healthcare worker with PCR-confirmed SARS-CoV-2 infection or an uninfected control (not recorded which). This receptor carries the CDR3 CASSPLFQVTQFSYNEQFF. The DNA is TGTGCCAGCTCACCACTTTTCCAGGTCACCCAATTCTCCTACAATGAGCAGTTCTTC.